Listed below are T cell receptor beta chains from one sample, sequenced in a study of regulatory T cells in long-lasting Graves disease. TCRdb re-called the multiplex PCR reads through MiXCR, storing one row per CDR3 protein. The table has 250,000 to 300,000 distinct CDR3 sequences, around 20% seen once. This specimen consisted of peripheral blood mononuclear cells (PBMCs), obtained when the disease was refractory, from a patient treated with antithyroid drugs. The receptor source for this set is a female donor with Graves disease. The CDR3 runs from the conserved cysteine through the conserved F or W. D genes are given only for firm matches. Where a row states a size, it is once, few, many or the class of an expanded clone; other rows omit it.

len,d_gene,j_gene,abundance,v_gene,CDR3aa,CDR3nt
13,-,TRBJ2-7,-,TRBV18,CASSPPPSDEQYF,TGTGCCAGCTCACCACCGCCGTCCGACGAGCAGTACTTC
15,-,TRBJ2-2,-,TRBV19,CASSTSGRNTGELFF,TGTGCCAGTAGTACCAGCGGGCGAAACACCGGGGAGCTGTTTTTT
14,-,TRBJ1-1,-,TRBV10-3,CAISESPFSTEAFF,TGTGCCATCAGTGAGTCTCCGTTTTCCACTGAAGCTTTCTTT
17,TRBD2,TRBJ2-7,-,TRBV9,CASSPWSTSASSYEQYF,TGTGCCAGCAGCCCCTGGTCAACTAGCGCAAGCTCCTACGAGCAGTACTTC
14,-,TRBJ1-2,-,TRBV20-1,CSARDRGPLYRYTF,TGCAGTGCTAGAGATAGGGGCCCCCTCTATCGCTACACCTTC
13,-,TRBJ1-5,few,TRBV20-1,CAMGERAYQPQHF,TGCGCGATGGGAGAGAGGGCCTATCAGCCCCAGCATTTT
15,TRBD2,TRBJ2-5,many,TRBV12-3/TRBV12-4,CASSLTSGLQETQYF,TGTGCCAGCAGCCTGACTAGCGGGCTCCAAGAGACCCAGTACTTC
12,-,TRBJ1-5,many,TRBV15,CATSDTLGPQHF,TGTGCCACCAGTGACACCCTTGGGCCCCAGCATTTT
14,TRBD1,TRBJ1-1,many,TRBV7-2,CASSSTGVDTEAFF,TGTGCCAGCAGCTCCACAGGGGTGGACACTGAAGCTTTCTTT
14,-,TRBJ2-5,many,TRBV7-2,CASSLAPPGETQYF,TGTGCCAGCAGCTTAGCCCCGCCCGGGGAGACCCAGTACTTC
19,TRBD2,TRBJ2-2,many,TRBV6-2/TRBV6-3,CASSYSGLAGGANTGELFF,TGTGCCAGCAGTTACTCGGGACTAGCGGGAGGCGCGAACACCGGGGAGCTGTTTTTT
13,-,TRBJ1-5,-,TRBV27,CASQTGPNQPQHF,TGTGCCAGTCAAACAGGTCCCAATCAGCCCCAGCATTTT
16,-,TRBJ1-2,many,TRBV7-6,CASSLEDSPSDYGYTF,TGTGCCAGCAGCTTGGAGGACAGCCCGTCGGACTATGGCTACACCTTC
15,-,TRBJ1-1,many,TRBV6-1,CASSDPGRMNTEAFF,TGTGCCAGCAGTGATCCGGGACGGATGAACACTGAAGCTTTCTTT
13,-,TRBJ2-2,few,TRBV5-1,CASSGGFTGELFF,TGCGCCAGCAGCGGGGGCTTCACCGGGGAGCTGTTTTTT
15,-,TRBJ1-1,-,TRBV4-3,CASSQDLGGSGEAFF,TGCGCCAGCAGCCAAGACCTGGGGGGATCGGGTGAAGCTTTCTTT
14,-,TRBJ2-7,-,TRBV6-5,CASSYEALTYEQYF,TGTGCCAGCAGTTACGAGGCCCTAACCTACGAGCAGTACTTC
13,-,TRBJ2-7,few,TRBV20-1,CSARVVTTNEQYF,TGCAGTGCTAGAGTGGTGACCACTAACGAGCAGTACTTC
12,TRBD1,TRBJ2-5,many,TRBV29-1,CSVEARGETQYF,TGCAGCGTTGAAGCCAGGGGGGAGACCCAGTACTTC
13,-,TRBJ2-5,-,TRBV10-3,CAISGQLEETQYF,TGTGCCATCAGTGGGCAACTGGAAGAGACCCAGTACTTC
14,TRBD2,TRBJ2-7,-,TRBV27,CASARTSGSYEQYF,TGTGCCAGCGCACGGACTAGCGGATCCTACGAGCAGTACTTC
13,TRBD1,TRBJ1-1,many,TRBV6-1,CASTWGQGTEAFF,TGTGCCAGCACCTGGGGACAGGGCACTGAAGCTTTCTTT
12,-,TRBJ2-7,many,TRBV11-2,CASSLGNYEQYF,TGTGCCAGCAGCTTAGGCAACTACGAGCAGTACTTC
11,-,TRBJ2-3,-,TRBV29-1,CSVVIGDTQYF,TGCAGCGTTGTTATTGGAGATACGCAGTATTTT
15,-,TRBJ1-3,-,TRBV6-1,CASRDTSDSGNTIYF,TGTGCCAGCAGGGATACTTCAGACTCTGGAAACACCATATATTTT
15,TRBD1,TRBJ2-5,few,TRBV9,CASSYTGAGQETQYF,TGTGCCAGCAGCTATACAGGGGCGGGCCAAGAGACCCAGTACTTC
13,TRBD1,TRBJ1-2,-,TRBV27,CASKGGGWGGYTF,TGTGCCAGCAAGGGAGGGGGCTGGGGGGGCTACACCTTC
16,TRBD1,TRBJ1-5,-,TRBV6-1,CASRPETGGMGQPQHF,TGTGCCAGCAGACCAGAGACAGGGGGCATGGGTCAGCCCCAGCATTTT
14,TRBD1,TRBJ2-7,few,TRBV27,CASSLYGTAYEQYF,TGTGCCAGCAGTTTATACGGGACAGCCTACGAGCAGTACTTC
12,-,TRBJ1-6,many,TRBV3-1,CASSQDYSPLHF,TGTGCCAGCAGCCAAGATTACTCACCCCTCCACTTT
14,-,TRBJ2-7,-,TRBV5-1,CASSSGGRGDEQYF,TGCGCCAGCAGCTCTGGAGGGAGAGGGGACGAGCAGTACTTC
12,-,TRBJ2-2,-,TRBV9,CASSSSSGELFF,TGTGCCAGCAGCTCTTCTTCCGGGGAGCTGTTTTTT
15,-,TRBJ2-7,many,TRBV7-2,CASSHRGGGSYEQYF,TGTGCCAGCAGTCACAGGGGGGGAGGCTCCTACGAGCAGTACTTC
11,TRBD1,TRBJ2-7,-,TRBV20-1,CSARSPKGAHF,TGCAGTGCTAGGTCGCCAAAGGGGGCGCACTTC
19,TRBD1,TRBJ2-2,-,TRBV2,CASSSPIRTGTGNTGELFF,TGTGCCAGCAGTTCCCCAATTCGGACAGGGACAGGGAACACCGGGGAGCTGTTTTTT
15,TRBD1,TRBJ1-1,few,TRBV6-2/TRBV6-3,CASSRTDRTNTEAFF,TGTGCCAGCAGTCGCACGGACAGGACGAACACTGAAGCTTTCTTT
14,TRBD1,TRBJ2-7,few,TRBV5-1,CASSYGTGGDEQYF,TGCGCCAGCAGCTATGGGACAGGGGGCGACGAGCAGTACTTC
17,TRBD1,TRBJ1-1,once,TRBV9,CASSAATPSTGVVEAFF,TGTGCCAGCAGCGCCGCGACCCCTTCGACAGGGGTGGTAGAGGCTTTCTTT
14,-,TRBJ2-7,few,TRBV14,CASSPPTQSYEQYF,TGTGCCAGCAGCCCCCCCACACAATCCTACGAGCAGTACTTC
14,-,TRBJ2-4,few,TRBV5-1,CASSPGTGGNIQYF,TGCGCCAGCAGCCCCGGGACTGGGGGGAACATTCAGTACTTC
13,TRBD1,TRBJ2-7,-,TRBV19,CASSIGTGHEQYF,TGTGCCAGTAGTATCGGGACAGGGCACGAGCAGTACTTC
15,TRBD2,TRBJ2-1,few,TRBV6-2/TRBV6-3,CASSYSTSGSGEQFF,TGTGCCAGCAGTTACTCGACTAGCGGGAGCGGCGAGCAGTTCTTC
16,-,TRBJ2-1,few,TRBV7-9,CASSLILEGVYNEQFF,TGTGCCAGCAGCTTAATCCTAGAGGGGGTATACAATGAGCAGTTCTTC
16,-,TRBJ1-6,-,TRBV7-9,CASSSGEASYNSPLHF,TGTGCCAGCAGCTCCGGAGAGGCGTCCTATAATTCACCCCTCCACTTT
14,TRBD1,TRBJ1-2,-,TRBV9,CASSATTGRYGYTF,TGTGCCAGCAGCGCAACGACAGGGCGGTATGGCTACACCTTC
18,TRBD2,TRBJ2-2,-,TRBV27,CASSLGGLAGGRSGELFF,TGTGCCAGCAGTTTAGGGGGACTAGCGGGAGGGCGGAGCGGGGAGCTGTTTTTT
15,-,TRBJ2-7,-,TRBV20-1,CSASVGPFLNYEQYF,TGCAGTGCTAGTGTAGGGCCCTTTTTGAATTACGAGCAGTACTTC
16,-,TRBJ2-5,many,TRBV18,CASSPRMPAPQETQYF,TGTGCCAGCTCCCCCAGGATGCCAGCGCCCCAAGAGACCCAGTACTTC
15,-,TRBJ2-6,-,TRBV19,CASRSSETGANVLTF,TGTGCCAGTAGATCCAGTGAAACTGGGGCCAACGTCCTGACTTTC
15,TRBD1,TRBJ2-5,many,TRBV12-3/TRBV12-4,CASSLDPGGYETQYF,TGTGCCAGCAGTTTAGATCCAGGGGGTTACGAGACCCAGTACTTC
18,TRBD1,TRBJ2-7,many,TRBV6-1,CASTSGQGNFPWGNEQYF,TGTGCCAGCACCTCAGGACAGGGCAACTTCCCCTGGGGCAACGAGCAGTACTTC
16,TRBD2,TRBJ2-5,few,TRBV5-4,CASSLGLAGVSETQYF,TGTGCCAGCAGCCTCGGACTAGCGGGAGTATCAGAGACCCAGTACTTC
15,TRBD1,TRBJ2-3,few,TRBV7-3,CASSPGQGTLDTQYF,TGTGCCAGCAGCCCAGGACAGGGAACATTGGATACGCAGTATTTT
17,TRBD1,TRBJ1-5,-,TRBV6-9,CASSYGTGGGGNQPQHF,TGTGCCAGCAGTTACGGGACAGGTGGGGGGGGCAATCAGCCCCAGCATTTT
16,TRBD2,TRBJ2-3,few,TRBV20-1,CSARAGGPAMLDTQYF,TGCAGTGCTAGAGCGGGAGGGCCAGCAATGCTCGATACGCAGTATTTT